This T cell receptor beta chain appears in the sequencing data of a study of control samples from healthy donors and cancer patients (dated by TCRdb to about 2020). To prepare the library, the immunoSEQ multiplex PCR assay was applied. Held by TCRdb, this immuneACCESS table contains in-frame sequences only and omits some clones. Under half of the omission traces to an unresolved V gene where checked; the cause of the rest is unknown. This sample gives around 110,000 clones in total; 85% to 90% of them show up just once. In total, the top ten clones hold about 1% of the sample. Taken from cysteine to phenylalanine, the CDR3 has 14 residues. CDR3 DNA is the only sequence kept; it has 42 bases, read in frame from the first base. CDR1 LNHDA and CDR2 SQIVND were looked up in the germline V gene (reference sequence). Trimming removed 5 bases from V and 0 bases from J, leaving 10 bases between the germline ends.

As to this clone: Its antigen remains unidentified. No qualities accompany the bases; no much larger clone lies one base away.

What was sequenced was PBMCs. The receptor comes from a woman aged 45-60 years with colorectal cancer. The sequence links TRBV19 to TRBJ1-1; TRBD1 is perhaps the D gene, given 5 matching bases. The CDR3 region: CASSREDMNTEAFF. The DNA reads as follows: TGTGCCAGTAGTCGGGAGGACATGAACACTGAAGCTTTCTTT.